This T cell receptor (beta chain) was obtained from a study of blood T cell repertoires in COVID-19. Study as a whole: Some COVID-19 samples were acute and others convalescent; all came from the United States, Italy and Spain. PBMCs, B-cell-depleted T cells, or T cells were the source of the cDNA or gDNA that made up the material.

CDR1 SGHNT and CDR2 YYREEE come from the germline V gene (reference sequence). The V and J ends lost 3 bases and 14 bases respectively, with 19 bases between them. CDR3 length equals 13 residues. As processed by the authors: Reference gene primer amplification gave estimated nucleated cell counts. The assay was immunoSEQ multiplex PCR, and TCRdb's table has in-frame clones only and misses some. V, J and clone size derive from that table, while D and trimming were established from the DNA sequence. The sample shows 120,000 or so clones, more than 60% of them seen only once. This chain uses TRBV5-4 with TRBJ2-3, with D possibly being TRBD2 (5 bases). The clonotype originates from a man aged 70 or older with acute or convalescent COVID-19. Source material: peripheral blood. CDR3 bases: TGTGCCAGCAGCTCAGGTGGACTTGCCCTCCCGTATTTT. This translates into CASSSGGLALPYF.